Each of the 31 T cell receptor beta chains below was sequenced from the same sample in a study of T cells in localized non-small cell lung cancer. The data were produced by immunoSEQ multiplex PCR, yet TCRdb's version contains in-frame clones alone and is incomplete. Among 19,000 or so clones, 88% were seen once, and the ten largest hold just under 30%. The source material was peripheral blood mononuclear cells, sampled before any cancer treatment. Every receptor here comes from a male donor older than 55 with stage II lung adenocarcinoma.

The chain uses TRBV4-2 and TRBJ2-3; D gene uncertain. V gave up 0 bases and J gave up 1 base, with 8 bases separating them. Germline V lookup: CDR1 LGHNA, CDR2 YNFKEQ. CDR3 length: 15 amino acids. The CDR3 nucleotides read TGTGCCAGCAGCCAAGACGGTCGGGGCACAGATACGCAGTATTTT. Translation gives CASSQDGRGTDTQYF.

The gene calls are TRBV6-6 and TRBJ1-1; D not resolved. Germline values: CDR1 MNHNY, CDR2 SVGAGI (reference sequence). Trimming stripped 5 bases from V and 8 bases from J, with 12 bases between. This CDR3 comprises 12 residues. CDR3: CASSETELEAFF. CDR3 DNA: TGTGCCAGCAGTGAGACGGAACTCGAAGCTTTCTTT.

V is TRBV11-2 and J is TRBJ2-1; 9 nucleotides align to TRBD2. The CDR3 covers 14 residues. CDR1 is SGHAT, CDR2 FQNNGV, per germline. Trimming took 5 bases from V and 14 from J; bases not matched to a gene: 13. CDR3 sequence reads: CASSPAGLAGYKFF. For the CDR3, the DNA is TGTGCCAGCAGCCCCGCCGGGCTAGCGGGATATAAGTTCTTC.

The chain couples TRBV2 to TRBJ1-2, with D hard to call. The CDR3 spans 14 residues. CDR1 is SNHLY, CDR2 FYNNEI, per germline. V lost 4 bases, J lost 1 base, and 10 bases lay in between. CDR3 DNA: TGTGCCAGCAGTGCACTGACGGGTAACTATGGCTACACCTTC. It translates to CASSALTGNYGYTF.

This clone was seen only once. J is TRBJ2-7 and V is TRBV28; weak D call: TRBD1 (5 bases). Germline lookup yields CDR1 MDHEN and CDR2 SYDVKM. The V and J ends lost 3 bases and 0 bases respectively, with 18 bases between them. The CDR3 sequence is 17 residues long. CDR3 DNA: TGTGCCAGCAGTTTTCACCTTGGGGCCCTGAGCTCCTACGAGCAGTACTTC. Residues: CASSFHLGALSSYEQYF.

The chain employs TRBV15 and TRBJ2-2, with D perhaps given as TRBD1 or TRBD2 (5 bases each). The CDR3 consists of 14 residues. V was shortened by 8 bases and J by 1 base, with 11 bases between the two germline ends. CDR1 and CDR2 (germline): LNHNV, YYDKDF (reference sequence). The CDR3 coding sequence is TGTGCCACCGGGACGGGTGTGAACACCGGGGAGCTGTTTTTT. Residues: CATGTGVNTGELFF.

The CDR3 loop reads CASNEPRGRETQYF. The CDR3 DNA reads as TGTGCCAGCAACGAGCCCAGGGGGAGAGAGACCCAGTACTTC. This chain connects TRBV28 to TRBJ2-5; 7 nucleotides align to TRBD1. Trimming took 7 bases from V and 4 from J; bases not matched to a gene: 9. This CDR3 has 14 residues. In germline, CDR1 is MDHEN, CDR2 SYDVKM.

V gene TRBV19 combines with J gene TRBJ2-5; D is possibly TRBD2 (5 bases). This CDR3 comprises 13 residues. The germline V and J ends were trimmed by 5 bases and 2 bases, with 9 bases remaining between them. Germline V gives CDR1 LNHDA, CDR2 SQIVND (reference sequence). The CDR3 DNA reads TGTGCCAGTAGTGGAGGAACTCAAGAGACCCAGTACTTC. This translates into CASSGGTQETQYF.

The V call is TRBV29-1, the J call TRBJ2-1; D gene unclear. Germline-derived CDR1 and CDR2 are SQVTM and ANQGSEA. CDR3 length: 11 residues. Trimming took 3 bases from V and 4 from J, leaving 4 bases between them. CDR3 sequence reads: CSVDSYNEQFF. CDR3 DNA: TGCAGCGTTGACTCGTACAATGAGCAGTTCTTC.

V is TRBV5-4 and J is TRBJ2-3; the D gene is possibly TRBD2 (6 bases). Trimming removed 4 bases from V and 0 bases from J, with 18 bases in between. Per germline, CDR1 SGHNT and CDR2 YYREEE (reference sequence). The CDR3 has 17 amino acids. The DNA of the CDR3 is TGTGCCAGCAGCCCGGAGGGTGACAGTTATAGCACAGATACGCAGTATTTT. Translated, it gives CASSPEGDSYSTDTQYF.

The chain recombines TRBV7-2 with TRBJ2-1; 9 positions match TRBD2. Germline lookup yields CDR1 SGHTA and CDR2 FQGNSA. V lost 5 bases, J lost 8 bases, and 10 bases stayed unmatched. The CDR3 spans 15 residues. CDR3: CASSVSSGTLYEQFF. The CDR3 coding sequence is TGTGCCAGCAGCGTATCTAGCGGGACTCTGTATGAGCAGTTCTTC.

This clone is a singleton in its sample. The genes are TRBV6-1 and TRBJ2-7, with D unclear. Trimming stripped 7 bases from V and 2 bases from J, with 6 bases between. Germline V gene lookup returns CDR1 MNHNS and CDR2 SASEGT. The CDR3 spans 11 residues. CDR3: CASTEAYEQYF. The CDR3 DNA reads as TGTGCCAGCACCGAGGCCTACGAGCAGTACTTC.

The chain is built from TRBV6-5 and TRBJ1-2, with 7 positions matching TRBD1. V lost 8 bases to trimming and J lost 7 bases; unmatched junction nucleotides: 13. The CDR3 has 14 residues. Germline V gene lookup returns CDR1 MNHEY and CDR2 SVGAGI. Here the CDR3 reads CASAGTGVLIGYTF. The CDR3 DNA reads TGTGCCAGCGCGGGCACAGGGGTCTTGATTGGCTACACCTTC.

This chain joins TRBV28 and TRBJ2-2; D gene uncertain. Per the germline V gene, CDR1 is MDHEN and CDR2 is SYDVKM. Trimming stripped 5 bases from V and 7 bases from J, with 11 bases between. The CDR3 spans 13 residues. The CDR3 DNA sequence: TGTGCCAGCAGTCTCCTTGGTGGCGGGGAGCTGTTTTTT. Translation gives CASSLLGGGELFF. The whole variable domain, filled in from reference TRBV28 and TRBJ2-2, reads DVKVTQSSRYLVKRTGEKVFLECVQDMDHENMFWYRQDPGLGLRLIYFSYDVKMKEKGDIPEGYSVSREKKERFSLILESASTNQTSMYLCASSLLGGGELFFGEGSRLTVL.

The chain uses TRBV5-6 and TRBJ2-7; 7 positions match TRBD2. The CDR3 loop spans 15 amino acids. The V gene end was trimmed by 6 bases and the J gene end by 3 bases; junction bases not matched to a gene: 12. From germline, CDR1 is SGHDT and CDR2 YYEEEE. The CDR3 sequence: CASNYRGLADYEQYF. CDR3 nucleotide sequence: TGTGCCAGCAACTATCGCGGGCTAGCGGACTACGAGCAGTACTTC.

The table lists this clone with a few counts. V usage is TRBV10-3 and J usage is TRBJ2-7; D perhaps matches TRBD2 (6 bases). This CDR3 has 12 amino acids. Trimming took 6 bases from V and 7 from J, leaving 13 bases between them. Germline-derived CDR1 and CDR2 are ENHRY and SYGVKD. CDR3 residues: CAISPSSVEQYF. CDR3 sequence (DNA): TGTGCCATCAGCCCTTCTAGCGTAGAGCAGTACTTC.

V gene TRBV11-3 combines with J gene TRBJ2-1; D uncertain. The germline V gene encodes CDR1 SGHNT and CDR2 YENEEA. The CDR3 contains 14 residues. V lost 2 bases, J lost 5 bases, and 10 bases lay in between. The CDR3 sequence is CASSLNGLHNEQFF. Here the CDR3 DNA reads TGTGCCAGCAGCTTAAATGGTCTCCACAATGAGCAGTTCTTC.

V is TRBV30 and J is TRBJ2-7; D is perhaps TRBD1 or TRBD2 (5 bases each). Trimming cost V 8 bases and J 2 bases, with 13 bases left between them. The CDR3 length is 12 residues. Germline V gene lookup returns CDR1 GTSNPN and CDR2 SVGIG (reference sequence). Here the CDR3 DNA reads TGTGCCGGGACGGGGTGGCCCTACGAGCAGTACTTC. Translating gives CAGTGWPYEQYF.

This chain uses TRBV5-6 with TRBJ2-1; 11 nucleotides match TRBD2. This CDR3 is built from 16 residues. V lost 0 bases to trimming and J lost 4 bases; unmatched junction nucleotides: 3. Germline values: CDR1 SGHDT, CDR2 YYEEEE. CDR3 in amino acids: CASSLEGLAGYNEQFF. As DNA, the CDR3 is TGTGCCAGCAGCTTGGAAGGACTAGCGGGTTACAATGAGCAGTTCTTC.

CDR3 sequence: CASSSQSGVEQYF. CDR3 coding DNA: TGTGCCAGCAGCTCTCAGAGTGGGGTCGAGCAGTACTTC. The genes are TRBV7-9 and TRBJ2-7, with D unclear. The CDR3 is made up of 13 amino acids. In germline, CDR1 is SEHNR, CDR2 FQNEAQ (reference sequence). V shed 4 bases and J shed 6 bases, with 13 bases lying between them.

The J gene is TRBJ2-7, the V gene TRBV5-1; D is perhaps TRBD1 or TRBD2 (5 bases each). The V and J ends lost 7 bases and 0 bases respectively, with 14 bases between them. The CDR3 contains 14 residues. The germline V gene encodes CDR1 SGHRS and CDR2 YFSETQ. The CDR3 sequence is CASGDGTNSYEQYF. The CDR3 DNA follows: TGCGCCAGCGGTGACGGGACCAACTCCTACGAGCAGTACTTC.

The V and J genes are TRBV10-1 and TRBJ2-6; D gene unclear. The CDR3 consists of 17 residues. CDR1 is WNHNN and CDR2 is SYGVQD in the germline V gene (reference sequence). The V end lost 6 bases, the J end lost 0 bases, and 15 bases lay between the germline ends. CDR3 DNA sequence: TGCGCCAGCAGGGCGAAAAATAGGAGCTCTGGGGCCAACGTCCTGACTTTC. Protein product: CASRAKNRSSGANVLTF.

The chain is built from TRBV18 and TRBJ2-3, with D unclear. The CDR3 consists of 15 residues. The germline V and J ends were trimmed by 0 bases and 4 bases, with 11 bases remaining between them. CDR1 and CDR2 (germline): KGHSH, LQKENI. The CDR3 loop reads CASSPPSSESDTQYF. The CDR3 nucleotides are TGTGCCAGCTCACCACCCTCCTCCGAGTCAGATACGCAGTATTTT.

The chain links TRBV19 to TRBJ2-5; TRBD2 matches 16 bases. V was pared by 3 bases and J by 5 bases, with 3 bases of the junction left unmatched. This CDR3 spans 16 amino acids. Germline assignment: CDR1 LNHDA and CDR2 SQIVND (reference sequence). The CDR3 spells CASSMGTSGRAETQYF. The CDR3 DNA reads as TGTGCCAGTAGTATGGGGACTAGCGGGAGGGCGGAGACCCAGTACTTC.

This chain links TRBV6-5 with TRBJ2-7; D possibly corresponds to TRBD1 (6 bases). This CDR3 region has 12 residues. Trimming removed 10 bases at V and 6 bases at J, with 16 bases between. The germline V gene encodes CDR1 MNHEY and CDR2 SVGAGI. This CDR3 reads CATRQDSFEQYF. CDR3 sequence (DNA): TGTGCCACCCGACAGGATTCTTTCGAGCAGTACTTC.

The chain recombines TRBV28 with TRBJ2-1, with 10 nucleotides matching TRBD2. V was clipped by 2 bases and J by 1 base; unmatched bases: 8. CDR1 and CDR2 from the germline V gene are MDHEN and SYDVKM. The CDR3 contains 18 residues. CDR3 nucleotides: TGTGCCAGCAGTTTACAGCTAGCGGGAGCCGTTTCCTACAATGAGCAGTTCTTC. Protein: CASSLQLAGAVSYNEQFF.

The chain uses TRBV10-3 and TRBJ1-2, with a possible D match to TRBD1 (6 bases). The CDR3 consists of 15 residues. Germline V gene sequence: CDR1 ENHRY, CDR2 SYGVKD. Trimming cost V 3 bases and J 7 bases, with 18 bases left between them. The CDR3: CAISDHEGGLGGYTF. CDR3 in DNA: TGTGCCATCAGTGACCACGAGGGGGGGTTGGGTGGCTACACCTTC.

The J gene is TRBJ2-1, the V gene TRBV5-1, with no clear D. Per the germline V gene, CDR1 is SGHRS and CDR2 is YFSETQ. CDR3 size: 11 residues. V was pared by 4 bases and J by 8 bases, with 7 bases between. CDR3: CASSATYEQFF. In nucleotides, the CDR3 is TGCGCCAGCAGCGCGACTTATGAGCAGTTCTTC.

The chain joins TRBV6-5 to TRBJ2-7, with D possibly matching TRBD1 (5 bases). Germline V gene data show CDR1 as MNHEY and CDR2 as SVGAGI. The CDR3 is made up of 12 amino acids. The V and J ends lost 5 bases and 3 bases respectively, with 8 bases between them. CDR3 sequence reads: CASSLQVYEQYF. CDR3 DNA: TGTGCCAGCAGTCTACAGGTCTACGAGCAGTACTTC.

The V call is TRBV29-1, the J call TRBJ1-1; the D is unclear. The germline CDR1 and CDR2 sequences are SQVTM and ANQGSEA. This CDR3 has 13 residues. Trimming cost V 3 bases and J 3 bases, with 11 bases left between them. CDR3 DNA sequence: TGCAGCGTTGAGGTCACATCGGACACTGAAGCTTTCTTT. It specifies CSVEVTSDTEAFF.

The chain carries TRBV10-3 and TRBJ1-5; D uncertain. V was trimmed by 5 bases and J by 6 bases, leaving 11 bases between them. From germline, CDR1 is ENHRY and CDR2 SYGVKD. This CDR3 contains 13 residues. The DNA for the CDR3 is TGTGCCATCAGTCCCGAGGCGGGTCAGCCCCAGCATTTT. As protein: CAISPEAGQPQHF.